The entry below describes one T cell receptor beta chain. Its antigen remains unidentified. The data are from a study of cytomegalovirus exposure and HLA in healthy donors. Points from the study as a whole: Follow-up analysis later connected one missense variant in DCLRE1C with trimming of TCR beta V- and J-genes. Most of the TCR beta V segments (in an earlier analysis) were productive either about 87% or about 30% of the time.

Germline CDR1 and CDR2: KGHSH and LQKENI. This CDR3 region has 14 residues. Deletions cut 3 bases from V and 4 bases from J, with 13 bases between. Primers for the PCR totalled 60 Vbeta and 13 Jbeta. Data came from immunoSEQ multiplex PCR; TCRdb stores just in-frame clones and leaves some out. Of 60,000 to 80,000 clones in the sample, approximately 82% were seen once. The genes are TRBV18 and TRBJ2-7, with D possibly being TRBD1 (5 bases). The source is a girl aged 5-17 years in good health and CMV-seropositive. Sequenced input: PBMCs. In DNA form, the CDR3 reads TGTGCCAGCTCACCGCAAACAGGACCTTACGAGCAGTACTTC. As protein: CASSPQTGPYEQYF.